This entry features one T cell receptor (beta chain) sequence. The antigen is unknown. V lost 3 bases, J lost 12 bases, and 6 bases stayed unmatched. The length of the CDR3 is 12 residues. Germline loops: CDR1 MDHEN, CDR2 SYDVKM. These data belong to a study of shared clonotypes between healthy human individuals. Overall study: Donors were a couple of women and three men aged 18 to 49. Researchers assigned three CD4 naive, three CD4 memory, two CD8 naive and one CD8 memory plate to each donor. Whole-study findings and limits: Shared clonotypes across all four donors exceeded non-shared ones in generation probability.

Some clones are missing from TCRdb's copy, which holds only in-frame ones; the method was immunoSEQ multiplex PCR. The sample lists about 2,500,000 clones, just over 90% occurring once. Naive CD45RA+ and memory CD45RA-negative subsets were split from CD4+ cells. V is TRBV28 and J is TRBJ1-1; 8 positions match TRBD1. The sequenced material came from naive CD4+ T cells sorted from blood. Subset described: CD45RA+ positively selected. The TCR sequence derives from a man aged 18 to 35 in good health. CDR3 in amino acids: CASSLSGRGPFF. CDR3 in DNA: TGTGCCAGCAGTTTGTCTGGCAGGGGGCCTTTCTTT.